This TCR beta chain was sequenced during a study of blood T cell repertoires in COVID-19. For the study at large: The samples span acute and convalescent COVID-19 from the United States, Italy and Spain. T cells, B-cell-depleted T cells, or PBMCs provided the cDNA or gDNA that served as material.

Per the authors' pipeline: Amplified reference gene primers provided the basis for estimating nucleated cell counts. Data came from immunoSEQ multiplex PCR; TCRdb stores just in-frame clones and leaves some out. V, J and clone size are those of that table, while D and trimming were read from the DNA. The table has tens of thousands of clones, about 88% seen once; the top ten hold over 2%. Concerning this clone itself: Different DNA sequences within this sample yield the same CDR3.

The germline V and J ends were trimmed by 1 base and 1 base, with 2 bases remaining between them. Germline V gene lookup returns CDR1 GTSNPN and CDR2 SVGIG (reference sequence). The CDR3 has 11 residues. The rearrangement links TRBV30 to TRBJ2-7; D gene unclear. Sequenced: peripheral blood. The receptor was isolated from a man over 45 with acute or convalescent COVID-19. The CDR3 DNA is TGTGCCTGGAGTGCGTCCTACGAGCAGTACTTC. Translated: CAWSASYEQYF.